What follows is one T cell receptor (beta chain) and its context. Its cognate antigen has yet to be identified. Within one base of it there is no much larger clone, and no base qualities were kept. The label giving this sample's treatment or condition can be read as: allogeneic hematopoietic cell transplantation with graft depleted of TCRalphabeta T cells and CD19 B cells. The transplant recipients were children given TCRalphabeta/CD19-depleted allogeneic hematopoietic cell grafts. Library method: PCR. The sample was run on an Illumina HiSeq 2500. To normalize quantification of the TCRbeta repertoire, the TCR libraries were built with molecular barcoding that relied on unique molecular identifiers. TCRdb itself trimmed the public reads at Q25 with fastp, ran MiXCR and retained productive beta chains. Under each unique CDR3 protein, matching rows form one entry showing the most common genes and DNA. This sample is represented by more than 100,000 distinct CDR3 sequences; 23% of them were singletons. The biggest ten clones account for over 9.5% of the sample.

This sample stems from a study of T-cell reconstitution after alpha-beta-depleted transplantation in children (dated by TCRdb to the mid-2010s). About the investigation overall: Using TCR repertoire profiling, the study quantitatively followed how T-cell immune reconstitution unfolded in children after TCRalphabeta/CD19-depleted allogeneic hematopoietic cell transplantation. On the study overall, not on this receptor specifically: The apparently early recovery of alphabetaT-cell counts about two months after transplant reportedly depended on only several hundred rapidly expanded clones that came from non-depleted graft cells. The frequencies of hyperexpanded clones fell over the following months, and after one year, T-cell counts and TCRbeta diversity were mostly attributed to newly produced T cells. In some patients, the high TCRbeta diversity seen at day 60 was put down to recipient T cells and intrathymic progenitors that had survived conditioning.

The CDR3 runs 16 residues from the cysteine to the phenylalanine. The retained sequence is limited to the CDR3, 48 bases, with the frame set at the first base. The germline V gene (reference sequence) supplies CDR1 DFQATT and CDR2 SNEGSKA. Trimming removed 1 base from V and 0 bases from J, leaving 15 bases between the germline ends. This receptor was obtained from a male patient aged 2-15 years who had a stem cell transplant for chronic granulomatous disease, so the T cells may come from the graft donor. The chain uses TRBV20-1 and TRBJ1-1; matching of 5 bases hints at TRBD1 as the D gene. The sample here was PBMCs, mostly from graft donor cells, taken 180 days after TCRalphabeta/CD19-depleted stem cell transplant. The nucleotide sequence is given as TGCAGTGCTAGAGCAACTCGGATGGGGGTGAACACTGAAGCTTTCTTT. Its protein reads: CSARATRMGVNTEAFF.